Listed below are T cell receptor beta chains from one sample, sequenced in a study of blood T cell repertoires in COVID-19. Generated by immunoSEQ multiplex PCR, the TCRdb table keeps only in-frame clones and is missing some. Among about 170,000 clones listed, 88% were seen once. The material sequenced was peripheral blood. These TCRs come from a man in his sixties with acute or convalescent COVID-19. The CDR3 runs from the conserved cysteine through the conserved F or W. The D gene is left open where the match is weak.

v_gene	j_gene	d_gene	CDR3aa
TRBV30	TRBJ1-5	TRBD1	CAFSGGFGNQPQHF
TRBV14	TRBJ1-2	-	CASSLRTVNYGYTF
TRBV9	TRBJ2-5	-	CASSVGGTAQETQYF
TRBV5-1	TRBJ2-3	-	CASSSGPSDTQYF
TRBV11-3	TRBJ1-1	-	CASSLASGNTEAFF
TRBV27	TRBJ1-6	-	CASTPARQSSYNSPLHF
TRBV14	TRBJ1-5	-	CASSPTGYSNQPQHF
TRBV30	TRBJ1-2	-	CAWSVIRESGDGYTF
TRBV5-6	TRBJ1-5	TRBD1	CASSTTGAQGQPQHF
TRBV7-9	TRBJ2-2	-	CASSLQGNTGELFF
TRBV5-1	TRBJ2-2	-	CASSFPGLTGELFF
TRBV4-1	TRBJ2-1	TRBD2	CASSQEGSRLAYNEQFF
TRBV5-1	TRBJ2-3	TRBD2	CASSGLAFTDTQYF
TRBV5-1	TRBJ1-2	TRBD1	CASSLLTGAGYTF
TRBV2	TRBJ2-3	-	CASPRESGTDTQYF
TRBV9	TRBJ2-7	-	CASSARAYEQYF
TRBV7-9	TRBJ2-7	-	CASTQNYEQYF
TRBV5-1	TRBJ2-2	TRBD1	CASSPPVTGVTGELFF
TRBV19	TRBJ1-1	-	CASSISGGNTEAFF
TRBV29-1	TRBJ1-4	-	CSVEQVEKLFF